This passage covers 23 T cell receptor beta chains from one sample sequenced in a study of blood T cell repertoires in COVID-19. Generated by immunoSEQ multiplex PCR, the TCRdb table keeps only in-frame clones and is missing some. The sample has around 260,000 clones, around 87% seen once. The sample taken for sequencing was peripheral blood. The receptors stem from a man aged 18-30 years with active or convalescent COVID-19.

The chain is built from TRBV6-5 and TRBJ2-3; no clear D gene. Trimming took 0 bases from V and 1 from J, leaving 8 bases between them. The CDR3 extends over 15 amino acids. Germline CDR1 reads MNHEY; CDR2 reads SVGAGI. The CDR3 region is CASSYSRFRTDTQYF. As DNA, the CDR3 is TGTGCCAGCAGTTACTCGAGGTTCCGCACAGATACGCAGTATTTT.

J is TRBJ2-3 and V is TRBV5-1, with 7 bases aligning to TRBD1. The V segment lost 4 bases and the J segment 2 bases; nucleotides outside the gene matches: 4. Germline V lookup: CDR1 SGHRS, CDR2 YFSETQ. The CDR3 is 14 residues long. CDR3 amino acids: CASSIGQDTDTQYF. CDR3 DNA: TGCGCCAGCAGCATCGGACAGGACACAGATACGCAGTATTTT.

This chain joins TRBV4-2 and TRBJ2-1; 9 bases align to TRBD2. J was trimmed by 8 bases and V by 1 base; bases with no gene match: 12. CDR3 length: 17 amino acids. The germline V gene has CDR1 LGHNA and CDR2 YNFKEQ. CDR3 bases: TGTGCCAGCAGCCAAGGAACTAGCGGGCAAAAATGGCATGAGCAGTTCTTC. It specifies CASSQGTSGQKWHEQFF.

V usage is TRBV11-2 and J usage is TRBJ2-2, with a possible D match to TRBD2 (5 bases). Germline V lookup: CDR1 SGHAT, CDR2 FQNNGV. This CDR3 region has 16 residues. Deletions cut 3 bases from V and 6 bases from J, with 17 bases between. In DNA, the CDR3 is TGTGCCAGCAGCTTTTCTGTACGGGGATCAGCCGGGGAGCTGTTTTTT. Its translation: CASSFSVRGSAGELFF.

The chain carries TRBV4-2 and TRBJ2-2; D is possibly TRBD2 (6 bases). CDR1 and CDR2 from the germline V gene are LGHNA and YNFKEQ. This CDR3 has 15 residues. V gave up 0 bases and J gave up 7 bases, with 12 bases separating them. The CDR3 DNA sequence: TGTGCCAGCAGCCAAGATCCCACTAGCAACGGGGAGCTGTTTTTT. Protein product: CASSQDPTSNGELFF.

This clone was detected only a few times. The CDR3 spells CATITDPGNTIYF. The CDR3, as DNA: TGTGCCACCATAACAGATCCCGGAAACACCATATATTTT. This sequence joins TRBV10-3 and TRBJ1-3; D is unresolved. This CDR3 comprises 13 residues. Trimming removed 10 bases at V and 4 bases at J, with 14 bases between. CDR1 and CDR2 from the germline V gene are ENHRY and SYGVKD.

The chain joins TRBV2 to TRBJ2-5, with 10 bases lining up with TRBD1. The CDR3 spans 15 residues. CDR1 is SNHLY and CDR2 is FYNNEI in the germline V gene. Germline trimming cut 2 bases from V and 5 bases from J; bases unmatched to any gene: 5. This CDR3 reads CASSERTGGTETQYF. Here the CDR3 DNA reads TGTGCCAGCAGTGAACGGACAGGGGGTACGGAGACCCAGTACTTC.

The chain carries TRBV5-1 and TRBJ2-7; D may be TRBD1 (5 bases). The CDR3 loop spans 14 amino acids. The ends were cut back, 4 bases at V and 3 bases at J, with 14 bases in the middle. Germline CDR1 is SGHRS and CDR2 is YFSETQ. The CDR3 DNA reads TGCGCCAGCAGCAATACAGGACCAAACTACGAGCAGTACTTC. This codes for CASSNTGPNYEQYF.

CDR3 protein: CASSLAALEQYF. The CDR3 DNA sequence: TGTGCCAGCAGCTTGGCCGCGCTTGAGCAGTACTTC. The genes are TRBV5-5 and TRBJ2-7; D not resolved. The ends were cut back, 0 bases at V and 7 bases at J, with 8 bases in the middle. The CDR3 is 12 residues long. The germline gives CDR1 SGHKS, CDR2 YYEKEE (reference sequence).

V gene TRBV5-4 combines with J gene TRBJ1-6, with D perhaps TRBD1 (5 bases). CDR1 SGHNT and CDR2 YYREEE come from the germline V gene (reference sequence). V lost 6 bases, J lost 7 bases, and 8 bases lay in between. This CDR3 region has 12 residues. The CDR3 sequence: CASNAGNSPLHF. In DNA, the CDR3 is TGTGCCAGCAACGCAGGGAATTCACCCCTCCACTTT. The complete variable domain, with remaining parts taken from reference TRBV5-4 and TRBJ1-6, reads ETGVTQSPTHLIKTRGQQVTLRCSSQSGHNTVSWYQQALGQGPQFIFQYYREEENGRGNFPPRFSGLQFPNYSSELNVNALELDDSALYLCASNAGNSPLHFGNGTRLTVT.

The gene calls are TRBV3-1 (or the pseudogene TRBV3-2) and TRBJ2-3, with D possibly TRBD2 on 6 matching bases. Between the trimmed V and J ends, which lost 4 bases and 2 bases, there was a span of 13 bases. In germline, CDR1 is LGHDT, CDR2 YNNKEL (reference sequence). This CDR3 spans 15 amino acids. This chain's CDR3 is CASSRAGTYTDTQYF. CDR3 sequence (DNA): TGTGCCAGCAGCCGCGCGGGGACTTACACAGATACGCAGTATTTT.

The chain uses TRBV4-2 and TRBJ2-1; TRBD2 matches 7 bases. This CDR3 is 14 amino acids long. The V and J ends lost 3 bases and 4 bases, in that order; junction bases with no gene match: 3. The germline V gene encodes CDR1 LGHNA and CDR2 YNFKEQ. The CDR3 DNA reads TGTGCCAGCAGCCAGGGGGGGACTTACAATGAGCAGTTCTTC. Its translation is CASSQGGTYNEQFF.

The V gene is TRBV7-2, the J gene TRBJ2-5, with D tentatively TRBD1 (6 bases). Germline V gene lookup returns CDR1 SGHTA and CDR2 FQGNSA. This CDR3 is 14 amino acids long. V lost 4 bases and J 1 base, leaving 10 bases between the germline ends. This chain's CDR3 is CASSSGQIQETQYF. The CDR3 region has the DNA TGTGCCAGCAGCTCCGGACAGATCCAAGAGACCCAGTACTTC.

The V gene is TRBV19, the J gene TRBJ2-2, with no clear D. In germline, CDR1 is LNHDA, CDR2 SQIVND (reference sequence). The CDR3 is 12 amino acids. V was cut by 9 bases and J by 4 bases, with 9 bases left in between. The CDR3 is CASRPSTGELFF. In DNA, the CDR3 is TGTGCCAGCCGTCCGAGCACCGGGGAGCTGTTTTTT.

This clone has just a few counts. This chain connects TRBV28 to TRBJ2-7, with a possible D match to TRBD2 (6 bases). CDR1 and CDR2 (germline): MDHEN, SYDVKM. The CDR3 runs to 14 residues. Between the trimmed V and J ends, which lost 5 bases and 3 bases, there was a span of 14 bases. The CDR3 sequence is CASSGRTKYYEQYF. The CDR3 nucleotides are TGTGCCAGCAGTGGACGGACTAAATACTACGAGCAGTACTTC.

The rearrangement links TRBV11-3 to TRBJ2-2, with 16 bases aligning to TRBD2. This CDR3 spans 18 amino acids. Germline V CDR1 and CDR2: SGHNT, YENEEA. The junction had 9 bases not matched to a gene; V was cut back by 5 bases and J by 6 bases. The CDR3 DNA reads TGTGCCAGCAGCCAGCCGGGACTAGCGGGAGGGCCCCCCGGGGAGCTGTTTTTT. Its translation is CASSQPGLAGGPPGELFF.

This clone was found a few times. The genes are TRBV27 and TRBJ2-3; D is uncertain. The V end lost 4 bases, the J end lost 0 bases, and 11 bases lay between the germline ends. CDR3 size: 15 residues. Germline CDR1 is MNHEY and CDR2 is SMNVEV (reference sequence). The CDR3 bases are TGTGCCAGCAGTTCGCCTCTAACTAGCACAGATACGCAGTATTTT. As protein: CASSSPLTSTDTQYF.

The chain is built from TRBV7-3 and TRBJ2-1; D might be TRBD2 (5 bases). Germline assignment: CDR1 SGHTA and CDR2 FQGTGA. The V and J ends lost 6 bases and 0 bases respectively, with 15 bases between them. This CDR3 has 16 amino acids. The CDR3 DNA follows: TGTGCCAGCAGGCGAGACCGGGGAAACTCCTACAATGAGCAGTTCTTC. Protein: CASRRDRGNSYNEQFF.

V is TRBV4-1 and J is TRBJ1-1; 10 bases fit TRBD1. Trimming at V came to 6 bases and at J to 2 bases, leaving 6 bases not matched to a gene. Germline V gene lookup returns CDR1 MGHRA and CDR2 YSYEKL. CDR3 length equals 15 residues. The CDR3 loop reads CASRKGQGPNTEAFF. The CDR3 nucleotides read TGCGCCAGCAGGAAGGGACAGGGGCCAAACACTGAAGCTTTCTTT.

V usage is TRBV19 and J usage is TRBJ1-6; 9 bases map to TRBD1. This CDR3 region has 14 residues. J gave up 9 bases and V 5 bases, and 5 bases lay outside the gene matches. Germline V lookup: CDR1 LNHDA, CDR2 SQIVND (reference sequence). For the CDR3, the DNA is TGTGCCAGTAGTGGGGACAGGGCCCGTTCACCCCTCCACTTT. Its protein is CASSGDRARSPLHF.

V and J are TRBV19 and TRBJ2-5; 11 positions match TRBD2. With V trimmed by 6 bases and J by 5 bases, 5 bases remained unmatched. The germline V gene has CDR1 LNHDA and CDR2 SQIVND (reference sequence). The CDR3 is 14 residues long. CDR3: CASRRTSGSETQYF. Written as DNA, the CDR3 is TGTGCCAGTAGAAGAACTAGCGGGAGTGAGACCCAGTACTTC.

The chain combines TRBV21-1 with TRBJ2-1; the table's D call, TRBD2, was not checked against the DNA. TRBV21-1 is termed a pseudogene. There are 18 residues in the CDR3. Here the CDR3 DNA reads TGTGCCAGCAGCCTCAAACTAGCGGGAGAGGGAAAGTACAATGAGCAGTTCTTC. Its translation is CASSLKLAGEGKYNEQFF.

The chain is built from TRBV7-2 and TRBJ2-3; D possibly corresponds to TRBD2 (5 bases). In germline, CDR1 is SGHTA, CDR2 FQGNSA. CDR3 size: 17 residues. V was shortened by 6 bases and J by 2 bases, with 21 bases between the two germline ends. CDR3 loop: CASSSPGKRRFTDTQYF. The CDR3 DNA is TGTGCCAGCAGTTCCCCCGGCAAGCGGCGCTTCACAGATACGCAGTATTTT.